This entry concerns a single T cell receptor beta chain. The CDR3 has 15 residues. Germline CDR1 LGHDT, CDR2 YNNKEL (reference sequence). J was trimmed by 10 bases and V by 2 bases; bases with no gene match: 9. This table comes from immunoSEQ multiplex PCR, and its TCRdb copy is limited to in-frame clones, with some not included. Of 250,000 to 300,000 clones listed, roughly 80% are singletons. The data were taken from a study of control samples from healthy donors and cancer patients. The sample comprised PBMCs. This chain joins TRBV3-1 (or the pseudogene TRBV3-2) and TRBJ1-4; 8 positions match TRBD1. The TCR comes from an older woman with lung cancer. CDR3 sequence (DNA): TGTGCCAGCAGCCAAAAGGACAGGGAGGGAGGAAAACTGTTTTTT. Translating it yields CASSQKDREGGKLFF.